The entry below describes one TCR beta chain. These data belong to a study of OX40 agonist ivuxolimab in advanced cancers. Method: immunoSEQ multiplex PCR; TCRdb's copy keeps in-frame clones and lacks some. The table includes fewer than 100,000 clones, nearly 90% detected once. Blood draws occurred at baseline, cycle 4 day 1, and cycle 7 day 1. This CDR3 is built from 14 residues. The germline CDR1 and CDR2 sequences are MNHNS and SASEGT. With 2 bases removed from V and 11 bases from J, the gap between germline ends came to 16 bases. J is TRBJ1-5 and V is TRBV6-1; no reliable D call. This TCR was recovered from an adult with an advanced solid tumor such as melanoma, head and neck, liver or kidney cancer. Material: CD4+ or CD8+ T cells sorted from blood, obtained in a trial of the OX40 agonist ivuxolimab. As DNA, the CDR3 is TGTGCCAGCAGTGAATCGGAGGGTAGAGTGGCCCAGCATTTT. Its translation: CASSESEGRVAQHF.